This T cell receptor beta chain was captured by sequencing in a study of blood T cell repertoires in COVID-19 (dated by TCRdb to the early 2020s). Regarding the study in general: Samples from collaborators originated in the United States, Italy and Spain and spanned both the acute and convalescent phases of COVID-19. The prospective study material was composed of cDNA or gDNA derived from T cells, B-cell-depleted T cells, or PBMCs. Subjects who had been exposed to COVID-19, were actively infected with it, or had recovered from it provided the deeply sampled blood TCRbeta repertoires that made up the dataset. The repertoires were released in a freely available public database intended as a resource for research on the immune response to SARS-CoV-2. The samples were drawn from the first 160 participants of the ongoing ImmuneRACE study and from 1,254 subjects provided by 6 global collaborators. Nearly every sample came with metadata listing a de-identified subject ID, COVID-19 status, age in years and sex. Where HLA class I and class II types were available, the types were taken from metadata supplied by the sample provider, not from assay-based typing. Points the paper makes about the study in general: The quantity of clinical and demographic metadata differed by source and by participant and was supplied without curation.

The collaborating institutions used their own protocols to collect whole blood in K2EDTA tubes. For TCRbeta analysis, collaborator samples were shipped as frozen whole blood, as isolated PBMCs, or as DNA extracted from either sample type. On this clone itself: This receptor's antigen is unknown. No per-base quality is available; no much larger clone lies one base away.

Via the germline V gene, CDR1 is SGHRS and CDR2 YFSETQ. From cysteine to phenylalanine, the CDR3 is 14 amino acids long. The CDR3 DNA has 42 bases and is translated from base 1. V is cut by 0 bases and J by 5 bases, and the space between the germline ends is 11 bases. TCRbeta CDR3 regions were amplified from genomic DNA by means of the immunoSEQ Assay, a bias-controlled multiplex PCR. The study's own analysis went as follows. Within the assay, amplification of reference gene primers was used to estimate how many nucleated cells each sample contained. Sequence reads were collapsed and filtered to measure the absolute abundance of every unique TCRbeta CDR3 rearrangement. For each sample, productive Simpson clonality was calculated as the square root of Simpson's diversity index across productive rearrangements. TCRdb provides this immuneACCESS table in a form limited to in-frame rearrangements. Some clones are lacking; in checked studies, under half of them reflect an unresolved V gene, and why the rest are absent is not known. V, J and clone size derive from that table, while D and trimming were established from the DNA sequence. In this sample the table shows about 80,000 clones, almost 85% of which occur a single time. The biggest ten clones account for 12% of the sample.

The V gene is TRBV5-1 and the J gene is TRBJ1-1, with no confidently assigned D gene. The source is an elderly man with acute or convalescent COVID-19. Sample: peripheral blood. The CDR3 protein is CASSLGAGGTEAFF. The nucleotides read TGCGCCAGCAGCTTGGGGGCGGGAGGGACTGAAGCTTTCTTT.